This entry features one TCR beta chain sequence. With 3 bases removed from V and 7 bases from J, the gap between germline ends came to 21 bases. The CDR3 has 16 residues. Germline V CDR1 and CDR2: MNHNS, SASEGT. The data derive from a study of identifying expanded T cells in peripheral blood. Clones were sequenced by immunoSEQ multiplex PCR, and TCRdb holds only the in-frame ones, with some missing. The sample carries 45,000 to 75,000 clones, about four fifths recorded once. The specimen sequenced was blood. This TCR was sampled from a person aged 18 to 70 in good health. The chain recombines TRBV6-1 with TRBJ2-5, with D maybe TRBD2 (5 bases). The chain's CDR3 is CASSEASGWGGGTQYF. CDR3 nucleotides: TGTGCCAGCAGTGAGGCTTCGGGATGGGGTGGCGGGACCCAGTACTTC.